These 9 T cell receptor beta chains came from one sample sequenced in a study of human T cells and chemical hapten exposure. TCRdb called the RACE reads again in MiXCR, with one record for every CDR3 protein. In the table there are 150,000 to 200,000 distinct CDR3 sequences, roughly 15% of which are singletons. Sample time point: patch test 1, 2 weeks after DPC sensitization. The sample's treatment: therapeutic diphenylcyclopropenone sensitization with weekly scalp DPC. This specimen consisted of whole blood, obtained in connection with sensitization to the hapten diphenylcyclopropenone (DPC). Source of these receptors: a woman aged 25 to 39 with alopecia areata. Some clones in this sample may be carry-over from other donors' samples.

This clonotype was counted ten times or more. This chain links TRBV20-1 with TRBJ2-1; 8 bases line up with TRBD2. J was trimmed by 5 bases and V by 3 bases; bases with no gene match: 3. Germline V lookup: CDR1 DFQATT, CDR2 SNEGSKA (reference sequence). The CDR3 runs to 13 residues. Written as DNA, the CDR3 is TGCAGTGCTAGCGGGACTAGGGACAATGAGCAGTTCTTC. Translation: CSASGTRDNEQFF.

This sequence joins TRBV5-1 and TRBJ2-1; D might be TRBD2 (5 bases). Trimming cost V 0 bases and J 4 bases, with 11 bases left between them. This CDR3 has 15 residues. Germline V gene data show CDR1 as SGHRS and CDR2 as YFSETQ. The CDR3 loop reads CASSLGLPGYNEQFF. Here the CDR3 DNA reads TGCGCCAGCAGCTTGGGGCTGCCGGGGTACAATGAGCAGTTCTTC.

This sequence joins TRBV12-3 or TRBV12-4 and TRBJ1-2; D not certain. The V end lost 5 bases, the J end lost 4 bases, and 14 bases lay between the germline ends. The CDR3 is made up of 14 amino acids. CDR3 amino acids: CASSTRSGSYGYTF. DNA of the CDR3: TGTGCCAGCAGTACCCGGTCGGGCAGCTATGGCTACACCTTC.

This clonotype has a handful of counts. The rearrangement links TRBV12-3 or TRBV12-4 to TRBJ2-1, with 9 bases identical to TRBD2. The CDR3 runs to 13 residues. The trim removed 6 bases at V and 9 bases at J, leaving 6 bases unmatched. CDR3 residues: CASSKGTSLEQFF. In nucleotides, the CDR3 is TGTGCCAGCAGCAAAGGGACTAGCCTTGAGCAGTTCTTC.

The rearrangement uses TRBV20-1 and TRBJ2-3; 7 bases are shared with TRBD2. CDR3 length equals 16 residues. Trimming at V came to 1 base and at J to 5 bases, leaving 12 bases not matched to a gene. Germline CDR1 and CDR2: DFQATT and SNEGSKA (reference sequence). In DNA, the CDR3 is TGCAGTGCTAGAGGAAAGGAAGCGGGGTCTGTAGATACGCAGTATTTT. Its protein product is CSARGKEAGSVDTQYF.

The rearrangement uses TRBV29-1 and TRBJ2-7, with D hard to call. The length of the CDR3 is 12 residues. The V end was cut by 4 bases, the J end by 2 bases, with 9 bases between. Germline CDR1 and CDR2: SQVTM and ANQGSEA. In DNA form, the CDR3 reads TGCAGCGTTGGGGCAGTGACCTACGAGCAGTACTTC. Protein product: CSVGAVTYEQYF.

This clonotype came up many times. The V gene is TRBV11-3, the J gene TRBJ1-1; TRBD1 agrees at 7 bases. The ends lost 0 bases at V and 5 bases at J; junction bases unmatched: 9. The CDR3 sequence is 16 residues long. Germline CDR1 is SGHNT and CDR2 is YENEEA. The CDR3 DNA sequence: TGTGCCAGCAGCTTAGATAAGTCGCCAGGGGGGACTGAAGCTTTCTTT. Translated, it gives CASSLDKSPGGTEAFF.

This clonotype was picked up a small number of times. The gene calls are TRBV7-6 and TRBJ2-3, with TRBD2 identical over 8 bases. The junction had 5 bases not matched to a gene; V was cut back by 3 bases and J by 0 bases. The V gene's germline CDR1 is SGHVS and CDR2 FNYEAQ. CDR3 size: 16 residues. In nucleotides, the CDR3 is TGTGCCAGCAGCTTCGCTAGCGGGCGTAGCACAGATACGCAGTATTTT. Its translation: CASSFASGRSTDTQYF.

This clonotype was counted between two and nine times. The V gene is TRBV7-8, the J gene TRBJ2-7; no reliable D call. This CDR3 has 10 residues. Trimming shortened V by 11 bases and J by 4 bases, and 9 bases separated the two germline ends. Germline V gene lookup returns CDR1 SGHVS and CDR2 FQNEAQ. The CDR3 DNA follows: TGTGCCTCCGGCAGTTACGAGCAGTACTTC. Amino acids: CASGSYEQYF.